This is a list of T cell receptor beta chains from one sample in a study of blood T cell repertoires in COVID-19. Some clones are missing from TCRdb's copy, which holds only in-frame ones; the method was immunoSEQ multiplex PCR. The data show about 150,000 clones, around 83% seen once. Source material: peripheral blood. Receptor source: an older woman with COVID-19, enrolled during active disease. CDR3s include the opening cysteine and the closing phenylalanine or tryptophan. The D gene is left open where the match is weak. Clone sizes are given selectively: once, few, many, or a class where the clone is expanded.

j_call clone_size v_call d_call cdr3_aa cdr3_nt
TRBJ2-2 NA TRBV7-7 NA CASSPGREGVGELFF TGTGCTAGCAGCCCAGGGCGGGAAGGAGTCGGGGAGCTGTTTTTT
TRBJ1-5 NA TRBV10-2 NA CASSDAAHFYSNQPQHF TGCGCCAGCAGTGATGCCGCCCACTTCTATAGCAATCAGCCCCAGCATTTT
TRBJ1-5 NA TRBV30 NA CAWSYHGGVHQPQHF TGTGCCTGGAGTTACCATGGAGGGGTCCATCAGCCCCAGCATTTT
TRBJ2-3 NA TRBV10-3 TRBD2 CAISETSGRKDTQYF TGTGCCATCAGTGAGACTAGCGGGAGGAAAGATACGCAGTATTTT
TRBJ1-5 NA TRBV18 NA CASSPTGSQPQHF TGTGCCAGCTCACCAACAGGGAGTCAGCCCCAGCATTTT
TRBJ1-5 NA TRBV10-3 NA CATGEGGSNQPQHF TGTGCCACAGGGGAAGGGGGTAGTAATCAGCCCCAGCATTTT
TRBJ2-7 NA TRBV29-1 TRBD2 CSVYGGGPSYEQYF TGCAGCGTTTACGGGGGAGGGCCTTCGTACGAGCAGTACTTC
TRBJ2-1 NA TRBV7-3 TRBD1 CASSLSRQGRNEQFF TGTGCCAGCAGCCTTTCTAGACAGGGGAGGAATGAGCAGTTCTTC
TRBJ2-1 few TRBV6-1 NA CASSERESSYNEQFF TGTGCCAGCAGTGAACGGGAGAGCTCCTACAATGAGCAGTTCTTC
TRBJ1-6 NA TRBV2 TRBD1 CASRGQGRVNSPLHF TGTGCCAGCAGGGGACAGGGGAGGGTGAATTCACCCCTCCACTTT
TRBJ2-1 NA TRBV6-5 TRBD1 CASSPGQGYQGEQFF TGTGCCAGCAGTCCAGGACAGGGTTATCAAGGTGAGCAGTTCTTC
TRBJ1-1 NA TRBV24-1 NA CATSDATGRNTEAFF TGTGCCACCAGTGACGCGACAGGCCGGAACACTGAAGCTTTCTTT
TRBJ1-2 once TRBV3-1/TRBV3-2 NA CASSQGGNYGYTF TGTGCCAGCAGCCAAGGGGGCAACTATGGCTACACCTTC
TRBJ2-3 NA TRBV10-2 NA CASSETRQEGTDTQYF TGCGCCAGCAGTGAGACGAGACAGGAAGGGACAGATACGCAGTATTTT
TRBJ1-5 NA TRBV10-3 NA CAISGTPGAEPQHF TGTGCCATCAGTGGGACACCCGGAGCTGAGCCCCAGCATTTT
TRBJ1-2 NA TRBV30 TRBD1 CAWSGGTDYGYTF TGTGCCTGGAGTGGCGGGACAGACTATGGCTACACCTTC
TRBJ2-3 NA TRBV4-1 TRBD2 CASSQGTNPDTQYF TGCGCCAGCAGCCAGGGGACTAACCCAGATACGCAGTATTTT
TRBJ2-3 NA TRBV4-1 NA CASSQEGFSGSSSTDTQYF TGCGCCAGCAGCCAAGAGGGGTTTAGCGGTTCCTCTAGCACAGATACGCAGTATTTT
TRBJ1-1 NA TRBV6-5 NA CASVRQRATEAFF TGTGCCAGCGTAAGACAGCGGGCCACTGAAGCTTTCTTT
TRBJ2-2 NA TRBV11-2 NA CASSFGDTYTGELFF TGTGCCAGCAGCTTCGGGGACACTTACACCGGGGAGCTGTTTTTT
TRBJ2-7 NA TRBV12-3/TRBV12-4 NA CASGKGQHYEQYF TGTGCCAGCGGTAAAGGACAACACTACGAGCAGTACTTC
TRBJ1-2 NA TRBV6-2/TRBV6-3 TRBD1 CASSFVRDSHYTF TGTGCCAGCAGTTTTGTCCGGGACAGCCACTACACCTTC
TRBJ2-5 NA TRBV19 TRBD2 CASGTSGIQETQYF TGTGCCAGTGGGACTAGCGGGATCCAAGAGACCCAGTACTTC
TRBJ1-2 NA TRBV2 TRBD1 CASRRTGGGGYTF TGTGCCAGCAGACGGACAGGCGGTGGTGGCTACACCTTC
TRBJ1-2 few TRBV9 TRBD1 CASSVVGQGSYGYTF TGTGCCAGCAGCGTAGTGGGACAGGGCAGCTATGGCTACACCTTC
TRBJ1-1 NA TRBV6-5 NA CATLRDGNTEAFF TGTGCCACCCTCCGGGATGGGAACACTGAAGCTTTCTTT
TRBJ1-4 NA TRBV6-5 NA CASRKGGDEKLFF TGTGCCAGCAGGAAGGGGGGGGATGAAAAACTGTTTTTT
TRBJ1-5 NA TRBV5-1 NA CASSLTGGINQPQHF TGCGCCAGCAGCTTGACCGGGGGGATCAATCAGCCCCAGCATTTT
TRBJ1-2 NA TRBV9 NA CASSVAGAGGYTF TGTGCCAGCAGCGTCGCGGGGGCCGGGGGCTACACCTTC
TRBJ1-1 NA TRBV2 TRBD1 CASSEPTGGDTEAFF TGTGCCAGCAGTGAACCGACAGGGGGAGACACTGAAGCTTTCTTT
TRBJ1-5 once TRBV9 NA CASSTFGGKGQPQHF TGTGCCAGCAGCACTTTCGGAGGGAAAGGACAGCCCCAGCATTTT
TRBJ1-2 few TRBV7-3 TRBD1 CASSLNPRGLSGYTF TGTGCCAGCAGCTTAAATCCCAGGGGGCTGAGTGGCTACACCTTC
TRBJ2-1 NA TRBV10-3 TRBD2 CAISAGDEQFF TGTGCCATCAGCGCGGGGGACGAGCAGTTCTTC
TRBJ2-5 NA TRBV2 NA CASSENGLSQETQYF TGTGCCAGCAGTGAAAATGGACTGAGCCAAGAGACCCAGTACTTC
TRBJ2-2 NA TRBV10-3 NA CAISAEVELFF TGTGCCATCAGTGCAGAGGTCGAGCTGTTTTTT
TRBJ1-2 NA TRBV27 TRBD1 CASGQGAEGYTF TGTGCCAGCGGACAGGGGGCAGAAGGCTACACCTTC
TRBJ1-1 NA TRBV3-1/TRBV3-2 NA CASSPPGNVYTEAFF TGTGCCAGCAGCCCACCAGGGAACGTCTACACTGAAGCTTTCTTT
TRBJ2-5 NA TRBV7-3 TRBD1 CASSLTAIAGTGQETQYF TGTGCCAGCAGCTTAACGGCAATAGCCGGGACAGGTCAAGAGACCCAGTACTTC
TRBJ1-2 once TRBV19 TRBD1 CASSRGTDVGSYGYTF TGTGCCAGTAGTAGAGGGACAGACGTCGGGAGCTATGGCTACACCTTC
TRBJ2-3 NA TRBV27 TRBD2 CASRHQTGLAGGTDTQYF TGTGCCAGCAGACATCAGACGGGACTAGCGGGAGGAACAGATACGCAGTATTTT
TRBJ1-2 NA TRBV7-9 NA CASSTEGGGYTF TGTGCCAGCAGCACGGAAGGGGGTGGCTACACCTTC
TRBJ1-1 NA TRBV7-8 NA CASSLAMGGPGTTEAFF TGTGCCAGCAGCTTAGCGATGGGGGGACCGGGGACCACTGAAGCTTTCTTT
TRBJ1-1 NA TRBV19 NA CASSIDSGTEAFF TGTGCCAGTAGTATAGACTCGGGGACTGAAGCTTTCTTT
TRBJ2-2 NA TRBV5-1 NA CASSLAGWPNTGELFF TGCGCCAGCAGCTTGGCCGGGTGGCCGAACACCGGGGAGCTGTTTTTT
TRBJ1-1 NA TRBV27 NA CASSLSIGRGYTNTEAFF TGTGCCAGCAGTTTATCGATTGGGAGGGGGTATACGAACACTGAAGCTTTCTTT
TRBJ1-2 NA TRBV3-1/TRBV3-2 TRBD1 CASSRTSGTAHFFNYGYTF TGTGCCAGCAGCCGAACATCCGGGACAGCACACTTCTTTAACTATGGCTACACCTTC
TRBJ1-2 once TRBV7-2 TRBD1 CASSSQTGAYGYTF TGTGCCAGCAGCTCCCAAACAGGGGCCTATGGCTACACCTTC
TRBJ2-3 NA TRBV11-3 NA CASSLDFGNTDTQYF TGTGCCAGCAGCTTAGATTTCGGGAACACAGATACGCAGTATTTT
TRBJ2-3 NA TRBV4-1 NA CASSVVTDTQYF TGCGCCAGCAGCGTAGTGACAGATACGCAGTATTTT
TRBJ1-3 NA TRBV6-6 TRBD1 CASSRDRGSGNTIYF TGTGCCAGCAGCCGGGACAGGGGATCAGGAAACACCATATATTTT
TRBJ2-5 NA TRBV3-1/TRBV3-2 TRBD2 CASSQAGTSGGAQGTQYF TGTGCCAGCAGCCAGGCCGGGACTAGCGGGGGGGCACAGGGGACCCAGTACTTC
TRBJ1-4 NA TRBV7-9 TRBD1 CASSLLTGGSEKLFF TGTGCCAGCAGCCTGCTGACAGGGGGCTCCGAAAAACTGTTTTTT
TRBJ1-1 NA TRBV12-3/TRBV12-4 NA CASSPQMNTEAFF TGTGCCAGCAGTCCACAAATGAACACTGAAGCTTTCTTT
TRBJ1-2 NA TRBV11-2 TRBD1 CASSWDRAQSGYTF TGTGCCAGCAGCTGGGACAGGGCTCAATCAGGCTACACCTTC